Shown below are 23 T cell receptor beta chains from a single sample sequenced in a study of T cells and copy number aberrations in small-cell lung cancer. This table comes from immunoSEQ multiplex PCR, and its TCRdb copy is limited to in-frame clones, with some not included. The sample records a few thousand clones, 76% being singletons. The sample taken for sequencing was tumor tissue. The origin of the receptors is a man aged 55-75 years with small cell lung cancer.

This clone has more than one count but fewer than ten. In DNA, the CDR3 is TGTGCCAGCAGCCCTCGGGGGGCCTATTGCAATCAGCCCCAGCATTTT. It encodes CASSPRGAYCNQPQHF. The chain uses TRBV12-1 and TRBJ1-5. TRBV12-1 represents a pseudogene. This CDR3 is 16 amino acids long.

This sequence joins TRBV11-2 and TRBJ1-4, with D tentatively TRBD1 (6 bases). Germline V gives CDR1 SGHAT, CDR2 FQNNGV. V was clipped by 5 bases and J by 2 bases, with 12 bases between them. This CDR3 comprises 15 residues. CDR3 region: CASSESGATNEKLFF. The CDR3, as DNA: TGTGCCAGCAGCGAATCAGGGGCGACTAATGAAAAACTGTTTTTT.

This rearrangement joins TRBV2 to TRBJ2-7; D is ambiguous. The CDR3 totals 11 residues. CDR1 and CDR2 from the germline V gene are SNHLY and FYNNEI. V lost 3 bases to trimming and J lost 7 bases, with 7 bases between them. The CDR3 protein is CASSDLIEQYF. The CDR3 DNA sequence: TGTGCCAGCAGTGATTTGATAGAGCAGTACTTC.

The chain recombines TRBV11-3 with TRBJ2-2; D remains ambiguous. Between the trimmed V and J ends, which lost 3 bases and 5 bases, there was a span of 4 bases. The CDR3 consists of 12 residues. CDR1 and CDR2 from the germline V gene are SGHNT and YENEEA. For the CDR3, the DNA is TGTGCCAGCAGCTTGGAAACCGGGGAGCTGTTTTTT. Translating it yields CASSLETGELFF.

The chain is built from TRBV11-2 and TRBJ2-1; D is unresolved. The CDR3 totals 12 residues. Germline V gives CDR1 SGHAT, CDR2 FQNNGV. V was shortened by 2 bases and J by 10 bases, with 9 bases between the two germline ends. The CDR3 region has the DNA TGTGCCAGCAGCTTATTATACCGGGAGCAGTTCTTC. Translated, it gives CASSLLYREQFF.

The chain uses TRBV13 and TRBJ1-3, with D possibly TRBD1 on 6 matching bases. The germline gives CDR1 PRHDT, CDR2 FYEKMQ (reference sequence). CDR3 length: 16 amino acids. V lost 2 bases, J lost 0 bases, and 11 bases lay in between. For the CDR3, the DNA is TGTGCCAGCAGCTTACGGGGGCTGAGCTCTGGAAACACCATATATTTT. This sequence encodes CASSLRGLSSGNTIYF.

This clone has a single count. This chain uses TRBV14 with TRBJ1-4; D perhaps matches TRBD1 (6 bases). The V end was cut by 6 bases, the J end by 5 bases, with 10 bases between. Germline V lookup: CDR1 SGHDN, CDR2 FVKESK. The CDR3 covers 13 residues. The CDR3 protein is CASSRDTNEKLFF. In nucleotides, the CDR3 is TGTGCCAGCAGTCGGGACACGAATGAAAAACTGTTTTTT.

This chain connects TRBV18 to TRBJ2-7; D is ambiguous. The CDR3 covers 14 residues. Trimming removed 3 bases at V and 3 bases at J, with 12 bases between. The germline V gene encodes CDR1 KGHSH and CDR2 LQKENI. The CDR3 sequence: CASSPRPSHYEQYF. CDR3 nucleotide sequence: TGTGCCAGCTCACCGAGACCTTCCCACTACGAGCAGTACTTC.

The V call is TRBV27, the J call TRBJ2-7; a possible D gene is TRBD1 (6 bases). V was trimmed by 5 bases and J by 3 bases, leaving 14 bases between them. Germline V CDR1 and CDR2: MNHEY, SMNVEV (reference sequence). The CDR3 covers 14 residues. The CDR3 nucleotides read TGTGCCAGCAGTACCTCGACAGGAGACTACGAGCAGTACTTC. Its protein is CASSTSTGDYEQYF.

About this clone: This specimen includes other DNA sequences encoding the same CDR3. The chain employs TRBV11-2 and TRBJ2-5; TRBD1 might be the D (6 bases). This CDR3 contains 12 residues. The V end lost 4 bases, the J end lost 4 bases, and 7 bases lay between the germline ends. Germline V lookup: CDR1 SGHAT, CDR2 FQNNGV. CDR3 sequence (DNA): TGTGCCAGCAGCTCACAGGGAGAGACCCAGTACTTC. This sequence encodes CASSSQGETQYF. Looking up the rest from reference TRBV11-2 and TRBJ2-5 gives the full variable domain: EAGVAQSPRYKIIEKRQSVAFWCNPISGHATLYWYQQILGQGPKLLIQFQNNGVVDDSQLPKDRFSAERLKGVDSTLKIQPAKLEDSAVYLCASSSQGETQYFGPGTRLLVL.

This clone has just a few counts. The rearrangement joins TRBV30 to TRBJ1-2; D gene unclear. The V gene's germline CDR1 is GTSNPN and CDR2 SVGIG (reference sequence). The CDR3 consists of 15 residues. The V and J ends lost 1 base and 2 bases respectively, with 14 bases between them. In DNA form, the CDR3 reads TGTGCCTGGAGTGCCCTGCTGGGTAACAACTATGGCTACACCTTC. This codes for CAWSALLGNNYGYTF.

This clone showed up just a few times. The V gene is TRBV6-1, the J gene TRBJ1-1, with a tentative D call TRBD1 (5 bases). CDR3 size: 13 residues. V was shortened by 6 bases and J by 3 bases, with 11 bases between the two germline ends. Germline loops: CDR1 MNHNS, CDR2 SASEGT. In nucleotides, the CDR3 is TGTGCCAGCAGCTACGGGGGGTACACTGAAGCTTTCTTT. Translation gives CASSYGGYTEAFF.

This rearrangement joins TRBV5-4 to TRBJ2-7, with D possibly being TRBD1 (6 bases). Germline-derived CDR1 and CDR2 are SGHNT and YYREEE (reference sequence). The CDR3 has 14 amino acids. The germline V and J ends were trimmed by 4 bases and 0 bases, with 11 bases remaining between them. CDR3 DNA sequence: TGTGCCAGCAGCCTGGGACACTCCTCCTACGAGCAGTACTTC. It specifies CASSLGHSSYEQYF. Full variable domain (outside the CDR3, taken from reference TRBV5-4 and TRBJ2-7): ETGVTQSPTHLIKTRGQQVTLRCSSQSGHNTVSWYQQALGQGPQFIFQYYREEENGRGNFPPRFSGLQFPNYSSELNVNALELDDSALYLCASSLGHSSYEQYFGPGTRLTVT.

The chain combines TRBV21-1 with TRBJ1-1. TRBV21-1 is labeled a pseudogene. The CDR3 consists of 15 residues. CDR3 in amino acids: CASSKVSGFNTEAFF. DNA for the CDR3: TGTGCCAGCAGCAAAGTTTCGGGATTTAACACTGAAGCTTTCTTT.

The chain has TRBV25-1 and TRBJ2-2; D is perhaps TRBD2 (6 bases). V shed 11 bases and J shed 5 bases, with 15 bases lying between them. The CDR3 sequence is 13 residues long. Germline V lookup: CDR1 MGHDK, CDR2 SYGVNS. CDR3 bases: TGTGCCTGCACCTGGGGGGATACCGGGGAGCTGTTTTTT. Encoded protein: CACTWGDTGELFF.

The chain joins TRBV5-1 to TRBJ1-3; no firm D call. Germline-derived CDR1 and CDR2 are SGHRS and YFSETQ. Trimming removed 0 bases at V and 3 bases at J, with 4 bases between. The CDR3 is 13 amino acids. The CDR3: CASSLDIGNTIYF. The CDR3 DNA follows: TGCGCCAGCAGCTTGGACATTGGAAACACCATATATTTT.

The CDR3 nucleotides are TGTGCCAGTGGTACCGGGACAGGGGTCAATGAGCAGTTCTTC. This gives the protein CASGTGTGVNEQFF. The chain couples TRBV19 to TRBJ2-1; 10 bases are a match to TRBD1. V trimming: 8 bases; J trimming: 6 bases; junction bases outside the gene matches: 7. The CDR3 loop spans 14 amino acids. CDR1 and CDR2 from the germline V gene are LNHDA and SQIVND (reference sequence).

The V and J genes are TRBV27 and TRBJ1-2, with D possibly matching TRBD1 (6 bases). The CDR3 runs 14 residues. Trimming cost V 7 bases and J 6 bases, with 18 bases left between them. CDR1 is MNHEY and CDR2 is SMNVEV in the germline V gene (reference sequence). The CDR3 nucleotides are TGTGCCAGCACCCCCTCGACAGGATATAATGGCTACACCTTC. Its protein product is CASTPSTGYNGYTF.

The chain uses TRBV4-1 and TRBJ2-7; the match to TRBD1 covers 9 bases. From germline, CDR1 is MGHRA and CDR2 YSYEKL. CDR3 length: 20 residues. Germline trimming cut 0 bases from V and 2 bases from J; bases unmatched to any gene: 17. CDR3 protein: CASSQDVSWSPDRGAYEQYF. In nucleotides, the CDR3 is TGCGCCAGCAGCCAAGATGTTTCCTGGAGCCCGGACAGGGGAGCCTACGAGCAGTACTTC.

This clone appeared a single time. This chain uses TRBV5-1 with TRBJ2-3, with 8 positions matching TRBD1. V lost 4 bases to trimming and J lost 0 bases; unmatched junction nucleotides: 7. The length of the CDR3 is 16 residues. Germline CDR1 and CDR2: SGHRS and YFSETQ. CDR3 nucleotide sequence: TGCGCCAGCAGCCCCCGGACAGGGAAAAGCACAGATACGCAGTATTTT. Encoded protein: CASSPRTGKSTDTQYF.

This sequence joins TRBV5-1 and TRBJ2-5; TRBD1 is a possible D gene (5 bases). The CDR3 is 15 residues long. V was clipped by 4 bases and J by 1 base, with 14 bases between them. Germline loops: CDR1 SGHRS, CDR2 YFSETQ. The CDR3 DNA follows: TGCGCCAGCAGCACCTCCTGGGGCGGCCAAGAGACCCAGTACTTC. It translates to CASSTSWGGQETQYF.

The chain employs TRBV21-1 and TRBJ2-7. TRBV21-1 is tagged as a pseudogene. This CDR3 has 13 residues. In DNA, the CDR3 is TGTGCCAGCAGCAAATTGGTCCAAATAATGGAGTACTTC. This encodes CASSKLVQIMEYF.

The chain combines TRBV11-2 with TRBJ1-1, with D hard to call. In germline, CDR1 is SGHAT, CDR2 FQNNGV. The CDR3 is 16 residues long. Trimming left V 3 bases short and J 5 bases short, with 19 bases between. CDR3 in DNA: TGTGCCAGCAGCTTGGAAGGACGGGGATTGAGGACTGAAGCTTTCTTT. It encodes CASSLEGRGLRTEAFF. Based on the CDR3 plus reference TRBV11-2 and TRBJ1-1, the full variable domain is EAGVAQSPRYKIIEKRQSVAFWCNPISGHATLYWYQQILGQGPKLLIQFQNNGVVDDSQLPKDRFSAERLKGVDSTLKIQPAKLEDSAVYLCASSLEGRGLRTEAFFGQGTRLTVV.